The 26 T cell receptor beta chains below come from one sample, sequenced in a study of blood T cell repertoires in COVID-19. Profiling relied on immunoSEQ multiplex PCR, and the TCRdb table lists in-frame clones only, not all of them. The sample yields 200,000 to 250,000 clones, around 84% seen once. Source material: peripheral blood. The receptors were gathered from a man aged 40-50 years with acute or convalescent COVID-19.

The genes are TRBV9 and TRBJ2-1; 8 bases match TRBD2. J lost 0 bases, V lost 0 bases, and 2 bases had no gene match. Looked up from germline, CDR1 is SGDLS and CDR2 is YYNGEE. This CDR3 comprises 16 residues. The CDR3 loop is CASSVVGTSSYNEQFF. CDR3 DNA: TGTGCCAGCAGCGTAGTAGGGACTAGCTCCTACAATGAGCAGTTCTTC. Using reference TRBV9 and TRBJ2-1 for the parts outside the CDR3, the full variable domain is DSGVTQTPKHLITATGQRVTLRCSPRSGDLSVYWYQQSLDQGLQFLIQYYNGEERAKGNILERFSAQQFPDLHSELNLSSLELGDSALYFCASSVVGTSSYNEQFFGPGTRLTVL.

The chain recombines TRBV30 with TRBJ2-6; D is possibly TRBD2 (5 bases). Germline V gene data show CDR1 as GTSNPN and CDR2 as SVGIG (reference sequence). V lost 2 bases and J lost 0, with 5 bases in between. The CDR3 loop spans 14 amino acids. The CDR3 bases are TGTGCCTGGAGTCGGGACTCTGGGGCCAACGTCCTGACTTTC. It is translated as CAWSRDSGANVLTF.

The chain uses TRBV19 and TRBJ1-2, with unresolved D. This CDR3 region has 13 residues. Germline-derived CDR1 and CDR2 are LNHDA and SQIVND (reference sequence). Trimming stripped 3 bases from V and 5 bases from J, with 10 bases between. This CDR3 reads CASSIEGSYGYTF. The DNA for the CDR3 is TGTGCCAGTAGTATCGAGGGTTCGTATGGCTACACCTTC.

The sample holds a few counts of this clone. V is TRBV18 and J is TRBJ2-7; D perhaps matches TRBD1 (5 bases). V lost 3 bases and J 5 bases, leaving 14 bases between the germline ends. The germline V gene encodes CDR1 KGHSH and CDR2 LQKENI. This CDR3 contains 14 residues. DNA of the CDR3: TGTGCCAGCTCACCCGGGCAGGGTTCCCACGAGCAGTACTTC. Its protein product is CASSPGQGSHEQYF.

The chain combines TRBV4-3 with TRBJ1-4; the D gene is possibly TRBD1 (5 bases). The CDR3 loop spans 16 amino acids. Germline-derived CDR1 and CDR2 are LGHNA and YSLEER. The V end was cut by 0 bases, the J end by 8 bases, with 16 bases between. The CDR3, as DNA: TGCGCCAGCAGCCAAGAGCCGGTTAGGGGAGGCGAAAAACTGTTTTTT. This sequence encodes CASSQEPVRGGEKLFF.

The chain joins TRBV9 to TRBJ1-2, with D perhaps TRBD1 (6 bases). CDR3 size: 12 residues. Trimming removed 3 bases at V and 4 bases at J, with 7 bases between. CDR1 and CDR2 (germline): SGDLS, YYNGEE. The CDR3 loop is CASSDRAYGYTF. DNA for the CDR3: TGTGCCAGCAGCGACAGGGCCTATGGCTACACCTTC.

V and J are TRBV5-1 and TRBJ2-7; D ambiguous. The CDR3 loop spans 14 amino acids. The germline V gene encodes CDR1 SGHRS and CDR2 YFSETQ. Trimming cost V 4 bases and J 1 base, with 12 bases left between them. The DNA of the CDR3 is TGCGCCAGCAGCCGGGTCGGCTCGTCCTACGAGCAGTACTTC. Protein: CASSRVGSSYEQYF.

The chain couples TRBV2 to TRBJ1-1; no clear D gene. The V and J ends lost 8 bases and 8 bases respectively, with 6 bases between them. Germline CDR1 SNHLY, CDR2 FYNNEI. The CDR3 consists of 9 residues. CDR3 sequence (DNA): TGTGCCAGCCCCCTCGAAGCTTTCTTT. It specifies CASPLEAFF.

The genes are TRBV5-5 and TRBJ2-7, with 9 bases aligning to TRBD1. Losses at the gene ends were 4 bases for V and 2 bases for J; bases not matched to a gene: 7. The CDR3 has 15 amino acids. In germline, CDR1 is SGHKS, CDR2 YYEKEE (reference sequence). CDR3 DNA sequence: TGTGCCAGCAGCGTTACAGGGGGCCAAACCTACGAGCAGTACTTC. Translating gives CASSVTGGQTYEQYF. The full variable domain, with the rest looked up from reference TRBV5-5 and TRBJ2-7, is DAGVTQSPTHLIKTRGQQVTLRCSPISGHKSVSWYQQVLGQGPQFIFQYYEKEERGRGNFPDRFSARQFPNYSSELNVNALLLGDSALYLCASSVTGGQTYEQYFGPGTRLTVT.

The chain is built from TRBV7-6 and TRBJ2-1; 8 bases fit TRBD2. Unmatched junction bases numbered 3, after V lost 4 bases and J lost 4 bases. Germline values: CDR1 SGHVS, CDR2 FNYEAQ. The CDR3 has 14 amino acids. CDR3 protein: CASSSGGSYNEQFF. DNA for the CDR3: TGTGCCAGCAGCTCGGGGGGGTCTTACAATGAGCAGTTCTTC. Looking up the rest from reference TRBV7-6 and TRBJ2-1 gives the full variable domain: GAGVSQSPRYKVTKRGQDVALRCDPISGHVSLYWYRQALGQGPEFLTYFNYEAQQDKSGLPNDRFSAERPEGSISTLTIQRTEQRDSAMYRCASSSGGSYNEQFFGPGTRLTVL.

This rearrangement joins TRBV19 to TRBJ1-5, with 8 bases aligning to TRBD1. V lost 4 bases, J lost 5 bases, and 7 bases stayed unmatched. The CDR3 extends over 15 amino acids. The V gene's germline CDR1 is LNHDA and CDR2 SQIVND (reference sequence). This CDR3 is CASSKAGQGHQPQHF. DNA for the CDR3: TGTGCCAGTAGTAAGGCCGGACAGGGTCATCAGCCCCAGCATTTT.

The rearrangement links TRBV5-4 to TRBJ2-5; maybe TRBD2 (5 bases). Germline lookup yields CDR1 SGHNT and CDR2 YYREEE (reference sequence). The CDR3 length is 15 residues. V lost 3 bases and J lost 0, with 12 bases in between. CDR3 bases: TGTGCCAGCAGCTCTGAGACTACCTACCAAGAGACCCAGTACTTC. Translation: CASSSETTYQETQYF.

Details on this clone: The sample contains more than one DNA sequence encoding this CDR3. The chain carries TRBV6-6 and TRBJ1-1, with 8 bases matching TRBD1. The CDR3 has 14 residues. The ends lost 3 bases at V and 5 bases at J; junction bases unmatched: 5. Germline V gene lookup returns CDR1 MNHNY and CDR2 SVGAGI (reference sequence). This CDR3 is CASSYSGQATEAFF. CDR3 DNA sequence: TGTGCCAGCAGTTATTCGGGACAGGCAACTGAAGCTTTCTTT.

V gene TRBV3-1 (or the pseudogene TRBV3-2) combines with J gene TRBJ1-5; 9 bases fit TRBD1. From germline, CDR1 is LGHDT and CDR2 YNNKEL (reference sequence). The CDR3 totals 16 residues. The junction had 7 bases not matched to a gene; V was cut back by 5 bases and J by 2 bases. In DNA form, the CDR3 reads TGTGCCAGCAGCGAAACAGGGGGCAGCGGCAATCAGCCCCAGCATTTT. Amino acids: CASSETGGSGNQPQHF.

This clone has more than one count but fewer than ten. The chain uses TRBV19 and TRBJ2-7, with 8 bases that match TRBD1. In germline, CDR1 is LNHDA, CDR2 SQIVND (reference sequence). The CDR3 consists of 15 residues. V lost 0 bases and J lost 4; bases outside the gene matches: 5. The CDR3 spells CASSIDDRGLYEQYF. In DNA form, the CDR3 reads TGTGCCAGTAGTATAGATGACAGGGGCCTGTACGAGCAGTACTTC.

For this clone: Within the sample, other DNA sequences also encode this same CDR3. The rearrangement uses TRBV7-2 and TRBJ1-1, with D possibly matching TRBD1 (5 bases). Per the germline V gene, CDR1 is SGHTA and CDR2 is FQGNSA. Trimming removed 0 bases from V and 0 bases from J, with 8 bases in between. This CDR3 contains 15 residues. CDR3 amino acids: CASSLAPGMNTEAFF. CDR3 nucleotide sequence: TGTGCCAGCAGCTTAGCTCCAGGGATGAACACTGAAGCTTTCTTT.

The chain uses TRBV9 and TRBJ2-5; the D gene is possibly TRBD2 (7 bases). CDR3 length: 15 amino acids. V was shortened by 4 bases and J by 2 bases, with 15 bases between the two germline ends. Germline values: CDR1 SGDLS, CDR2 YYNGEE. The CDR3 DNA reads as TGTGCCAGCAGCTCCCGCGGGGGACAACAAGAGACCCAGTACTTC. Residues: CASSSRGGQQETQYF.

The rearrangement uses TRBV10-3 and TRBJ1-1; D uncertain. This CDR3 region has 12 residues. Germline CDR1 ENHRY, CDR2 SYGVKD. Trimming left V 6 bases short and J 12 bases short, with 17 bases between. DNA for the CDR3: TGTGCCATCAGCACCGCAGGAGGAGCAACTTTCTTT. It specifies CAISTAGGATFF.

V is TRBV19 and J is TRBJ1-1; unclear D gene. CDR3 length: 15 amino acids. Germline V gene lookup returns CDR1 LNHDA and CDR2 SQIVND (reference sequence). Trimming pared 5 bases from V and 4 bases from J, leaving 17 bases between. CDR3 residues: CASSGPGRVATEAFF. The CDR3, as DNA: TGTGCCAGTAGTGGACCCGGGAGGGTAGCCACTGAAGCTTTCTTT.

This clone was counted only a few times. The rearrangement links TRBV19 to TRBJ2-2; perhaps TRBD2 as D (6 bases). This CDR3 contains 15 residues. Germline assignment: CDR1 LNHDA and CDR2 SQIVND (reference sequence). The germline V and J ends were trimmed by 8 bases and 1 base, with 14 bases remaining between them. The CDR3 reads CASLGRRGNTGELFF. CDR3 sequence (DNA): TGTGCCAGTCTGGGACGGCGGGGGAACACCGGGGAGCTGTTTTTT.

V usage is TRBV27 and J usage is TRBJ2-3; a possible D gene is TRBD2 (6 bases). CDR3 length: 13 amino acids. V was shortened by 5 bases and J by 3 bases, with 9 bases between the two germline ends. The germline V gene has CDR1 MNHEY and CDR2 SMNVEV (reference sequence). As DNA, the CDR3 is TGTGCCAGCAGTGGCCGGGGGACAGATACGCAGTATTTT. This sequence encodes CASSGRGTDTQYF.

The rearrangement links TRBV13 to TRBJ1-3; D might be TRBD1 (5 bases). Looked up from germline, CDR1 is PRHDT and CDR2 is FYEKMQ (reference sequence). The CDR3 loop spans 16 amino acids. V lost 2 bases, J lost 2 bases, and 13 bases lay in between. The CDR3 coding sequence is TGTGCCAGCAGCTTACAGGGAGGTGCTACTGGAAACACCATATATTTT. It codes for CASSLQGGATGNTIYF. The whole variable domain, filled in from reference TRBV13 and TRBJ1-3, reads AAGVIQSPRHLIKEKRETATLKCYPIPRHDTVYWYQQGPGQDPQFLISFYEKMQSDKGSIPDRFSAQQFSDYHSELNMSSLELGDSALYFCASSLQGGATGNTIYFGEGSWLTVV.

The chain uses TRBV6-6 and TRBJ1-1; 7 bases match TRBD1. V gave up 6 bases and J gave up 1 base; unmatched junction bases: 11. Germline V gene lookup returns CDR1 MNHNY and CDR2 SVGAGI (reference sequence). This CDR3 contains 16 residues. The CDR3 protein is CASSPLRQGRNTEAFF. CDR3 DNA: TGTGCCAGCAGCCCTTTGCGACAGGGACGGAACACTGAAGCTTTCTTT.

The rearrangement joins TRBV30 to TRBJ1-4; the match to TRBD1 covers 7 bases. Trimming cost V 0 bases and J 5 bases; bases outside gene matches: 6. This CDR3 spans 15 amino acids. Germline V gene data show CDR1 as GTSNPN and CDR2 as SVGIG (reference sequence). The CDR3 protein is CAWSVTKGANEKLFF. CDR3 bases: TGTGCCTGGAGTGTAACTAAGGGGGCCAATGAAAAACTGTTTTTT. The complete variable domain, with remaining parts taken from reference TRBV30 and TRBJ1-4, reads SQTIHQWPATLVQPVGSPLSLECTVEGTSNPNLYWYRQAAGRGLQLLFYSVGIGQISSEVPQNLSASRPQDRQFILSSKKLLLSDSGFYLCAWSVTKGANEKLFFGSGTQLSVL.

This rearrangement joins TRBV25-1 to TRBJ2-7; 7 bases are a match to TRBD1. The ends lost 4 bases at V and 3 bases at J; junction bases unmatched: 6. CDR1 MGHDK and CDR2 SYGVNS come from the germline V gene. This CDR3 comprises 14 residues. The CDR3, as DNA: TGTGCCAGCAGTGCAGGGGGACAGATCTACGAGCAGTACTTC. The encoded protein is CASSAGGQIYEQYF.

The chain combines TRBV6-6 with TRBJ1-6, with D unclear. The V end lost 6 bases, the J end lost 6 bases, and 15 bases lay between the germline ends. This CDR3 has 15 amino acids. Germline V gives CDR1 MNHNY, CDR2 SVGAGI (reference sequence). The CDR3 reads CASRKGGAVNSPLHF. For the CDR3, the DNA is TGTGCCAGCAGAAAAGGAGGCGCAGTTAATTCACCCCTCCACTTT.